This T cell receptor (beta chain) appears in the sequencing data of a study of control samples from healthy donors and cancer patients. The V end lost 3 bases, the J end lost 1 base, and 7 bases lay between the germline ends. Germline-derived CDR1 and CDR2 are SGHAT and FQNNGV. The CDR3 sequence is 13 residues long. The assay was immunoSEQ multiplex PCR, and TCRdb's table has in-frame clones only and misses some. There are approximately 100,000 clones in the sample; approximately 81% occur only once, and less than 2.5% lies in the top ten. The sample comprised blood. The genes are TRBV11-2 and TRBJ2-7; possible D gene TRBD2, 5 bases. The sequence derives from a woman between 40 and 50 years old in good health. Here the CDR3 reads CASSFGLSYEQYF. The CDR3 bases are TGTGCCAGCAGCTTTGGACTTTCCTACGAGCAGTACTTC. Looking up the rest from reference TRBV11-2 and TRBJ2-7 gives the full variable domain: EAGVAQSPRYKIIEKRQSVAFWCNPISGHATLYWYQQILGQGPKLLIQFQNNGVVDDSQLPKDRFSAERLKGVDSTLKIQPAKLEDSAVYLCASSFGLSYEQYFGPGTRLTVT.